The clone carrying this T cell receptor (beta chain) was counted between two and nine times. Its specificity is unknown. The data were taken from a study of post-analysis software for immune sequencing data. Study summary: Included courses were relapsing-remitting and secondary progressive multiple sclerosis; progressive-relapsing multiple sclerosis was also included. Study outcomes and limitations: There was significantly lower normalized Chao1 diversity in multiple sclerosis patients than in controls. Samples made in the same batch grouped tightly together by F measure. With TRBV5-6, TRBV5-1 and TRBV20-1 included, several TRBV segments were more frequent in patients than in controls.

Prepared TCR beta cDNA libraries contained unique molecular identifiers. TCRdb re-called the PCR reads through MiXCR, storing one row per CDR3 protein. The table shows more than 450,000 distinct CDR3 sequences, with around a third occurring only once. Germline loops: CDR1 MDHEN, CDR2 SYDVKM. The CDR3 is 17 residues long. V shed 2 bases and J shed 8 bases, with 22 bases lying between them. The receptor comes from a girl between 2 and 17 years old with multiple sclerosis. Material for sequencing was blood. This chain connects TRBV28 to TRBJ2-1; D possibly matches TRBD1 or TRBD2 (5 bases each). The CDR3: CASSLGASMNWGDEQFF. The CDR3 DNA reads TGTGCCAGCAGTTTAGGGGCTAGCATGAACTGGGGCGATGAGCAGTTCTTC.